This T cell receptor beta chain is from a study of T-cell memory formation after mild COVID-19 (dated by TCRdb to 2020 to 2023). As for the study more broadly: TCR sequence clusters from the two donors were largely donor specific. Longitudinal TCRalpha and TCRbeta repertoire sequencing tracked T-cell clones expanding and contracting after mild COVID-19 in two donors. The cohort was made up of two young adult volunteers, one female and one male, who were previously healthy. What the authors observed across the whole study: Contracting CD4+ clones turned up mainly in the CM and EM memory subsets, whereas EMRA was where CD8+ clones were enriched. Some responding clones were detected in pre-infection memory, which suggested that pre-existing cross-reactive memory T cells had joined the SARS-CoV-2 response. The study included only a couple of mild cases, and larger cohorts that include severe cases with pre-infection samples were judged to be necessary. Whether the second-wave clones peaking on day 37 were SARS-CoV-2 specific was not confirmed. Balanced CD4/CD8 phenotypes were observed for clones contracting from day 15 to 85, whereas a bias towards CD4+ was observed for a second wave of clones expanding from day 15 to 37.

Trimming at the junction amounts to 4 bases on V and 6 bases on J, and the germline ends lie 19 bases apart. Spanning cysteine to phenylalanine, the CDR3 consists of 15 amino acids. Only CDR3 DNA remains: 45 bases, in frame from the first base. The germline V gene encodes CDR1 SEHNR and CDR2 FQNEAQ (reference sequence). TCRdb names Illumina NovaSeq 6000 as the instrument used. cDNA libraries for TCRalpha and TCRbeta were prepared by 5'RACE using constant-segment primers, with sample barcodes and unique molecular identifiers added. Trizol reagent was used to extract RNA from every sample. Library amplification was performed in two PCR steps, and a second sample barcode and Illumina TruSeq adapters were introduced in the second step. The libraries were sequenced on an Illumina NovaSeq using 2 x 150 bp paired-end reads. Turning to the authors' computational methods: Reads were demultiplexed and collapsed into UMI-guided consensus sequences with migec v1.2.7. With mixcr v2.1.11, UMI consensuses were aligned to TRA and TRB V and J templates and assembled into clonotypes. A clonotype was counted as expanded or contracted only when both edgeR and NoisET called the clonotype significant, with the noise models trained on biological replicates. edgeR calls used a false discovery rate-adjusted p below 0.01 and a log2 fold-change threshold of 1. PCA with hierarchical clustering of max-normalized trajectories of the 1000 most abundant clonotypes was used as exploratory dynamics analysis. Each responding clone was given a CD4 or CD8 phenotype based on the CD4+ and CD8+ repertoires, which had been sequenced separately. TCRdb reworked the public reads: Q25 trimming with fastp, MiXCR clone assembly, productive beta chains retained. Rows are combined by CDR3 protein, so each entry shows the most common genes and DNA. TCRdb assigned the V and J calls; the authors' analysis was not used. Counted in this sample were a few hundred thousand distinct CDR3 sequences; 15% to 20% of them appeared once. In total, the top ten clones hold approximately 23% of the sample.

Ficoll-Paque density gradient centrifugation was used to isolate PBMCs. Turning to this clonotype: Which antigen it targets is not known. Per-base quality was not reported, and no clone a single base away is much larger than it.

The sequenced sample was PBMCs or a T cell subset sorted from them (not recorded which). The origin of this receptor is a man younger than 30 who had mild COVID-19 (a few samples of this study predate the infection). The sample titles of this study are shuffled in the database, so cell type and time point are left out; the donor was told from shared clones. The chain was built from TRBV7-9 and TRBJ2-7; the D match is possibly TRBD1 or TRBD2, with 5 bases aligned in each. Here the CDR3 is given as CASSSVIWDPSEQYF. DNA sequence: TGTGCCAGCAGCTCCGTTATCTGGGACCCCTCCGAGCAGTACTTC. This CDR3, with the reference TRBV7-9 and TRBJ2-7 proteins standing in past its ends, gives the full variable domain DTGVSQNPRHKITKRGQNVTFRCDPISEHNRLYWYRQTLGQGPEFLTYFQNEAQLEKSRLLSDRFSAERPKGSFSTLEIQRTEQGDSAMYLCASSSVIWDPSEQYFGPGTRLTVT.